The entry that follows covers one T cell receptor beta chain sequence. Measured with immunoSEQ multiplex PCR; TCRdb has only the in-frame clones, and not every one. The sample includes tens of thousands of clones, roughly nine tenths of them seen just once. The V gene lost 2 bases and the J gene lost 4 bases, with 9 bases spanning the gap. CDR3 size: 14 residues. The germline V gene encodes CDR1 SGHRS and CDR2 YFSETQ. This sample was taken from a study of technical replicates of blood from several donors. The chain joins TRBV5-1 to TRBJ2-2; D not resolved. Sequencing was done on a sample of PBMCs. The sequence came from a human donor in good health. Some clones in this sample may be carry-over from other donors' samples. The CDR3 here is CASSLQLPTGELFF. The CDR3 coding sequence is TGCGCCAGCAGCTTACAGCTACCCACCGGGGAGCTGTTTTTT.